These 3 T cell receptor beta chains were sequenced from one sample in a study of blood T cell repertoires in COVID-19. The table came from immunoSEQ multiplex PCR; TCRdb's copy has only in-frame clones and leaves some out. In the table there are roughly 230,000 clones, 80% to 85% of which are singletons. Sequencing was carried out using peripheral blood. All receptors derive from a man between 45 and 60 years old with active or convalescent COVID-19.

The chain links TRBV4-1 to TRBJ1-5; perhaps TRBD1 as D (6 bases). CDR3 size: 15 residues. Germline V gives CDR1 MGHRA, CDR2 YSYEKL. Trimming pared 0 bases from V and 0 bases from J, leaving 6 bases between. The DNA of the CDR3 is TGCGCCAGCAGCCAAGAAGGGGGTAGCAATCAGCCCCAGCATTTT. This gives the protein CASSQEGGSNQPQHF.

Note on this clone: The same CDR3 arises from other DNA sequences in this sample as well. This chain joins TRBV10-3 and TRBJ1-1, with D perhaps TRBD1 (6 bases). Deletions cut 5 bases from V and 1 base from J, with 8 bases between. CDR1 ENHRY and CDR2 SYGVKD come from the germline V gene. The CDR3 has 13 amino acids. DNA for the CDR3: TGTGCCATCAGTCTGACAGGGAACACTGAAGCTTTCTTT. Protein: CAISLTGNTEAFF.

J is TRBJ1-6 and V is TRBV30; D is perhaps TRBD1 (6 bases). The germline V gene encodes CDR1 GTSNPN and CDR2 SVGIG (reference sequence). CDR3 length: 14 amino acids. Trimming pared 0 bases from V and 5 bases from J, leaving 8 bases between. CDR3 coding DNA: TGTGCCTGGAGTGTACAGGGCCATAATTCACCCCTCCACTTT. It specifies CAWSVQGHNSPLHF.